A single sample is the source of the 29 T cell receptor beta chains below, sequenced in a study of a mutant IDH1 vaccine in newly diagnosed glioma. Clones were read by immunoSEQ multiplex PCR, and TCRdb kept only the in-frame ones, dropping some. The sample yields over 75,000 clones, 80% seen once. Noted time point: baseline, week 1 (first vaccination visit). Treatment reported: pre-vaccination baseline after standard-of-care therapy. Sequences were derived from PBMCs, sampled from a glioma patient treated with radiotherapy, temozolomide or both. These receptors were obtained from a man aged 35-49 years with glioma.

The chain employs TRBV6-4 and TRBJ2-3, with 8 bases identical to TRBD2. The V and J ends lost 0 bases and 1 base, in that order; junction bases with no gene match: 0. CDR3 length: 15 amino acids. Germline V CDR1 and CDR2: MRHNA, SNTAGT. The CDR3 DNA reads TGTGCCAGCAGTGACTCTAGCGGGGGCACAGATACGCAGTATTTT. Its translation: CASSDSSGGTDTQYF.

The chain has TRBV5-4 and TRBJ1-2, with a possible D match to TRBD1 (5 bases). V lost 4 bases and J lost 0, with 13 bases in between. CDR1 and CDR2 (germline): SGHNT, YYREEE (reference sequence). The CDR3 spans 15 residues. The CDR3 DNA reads TGTGCCAGCAGCATCCCGGGACGGACTAACTATGGCTACACCTTC. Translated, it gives CASSIPGRTNYGYTF.

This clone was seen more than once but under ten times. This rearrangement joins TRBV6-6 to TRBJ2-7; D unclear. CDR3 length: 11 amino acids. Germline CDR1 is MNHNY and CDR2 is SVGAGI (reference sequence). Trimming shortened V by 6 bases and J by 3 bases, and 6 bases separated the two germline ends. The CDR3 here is CASSHHYEQYF. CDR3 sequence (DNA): TGTGCCAGCAGCCACCACTACGAGCAGTACTTC.

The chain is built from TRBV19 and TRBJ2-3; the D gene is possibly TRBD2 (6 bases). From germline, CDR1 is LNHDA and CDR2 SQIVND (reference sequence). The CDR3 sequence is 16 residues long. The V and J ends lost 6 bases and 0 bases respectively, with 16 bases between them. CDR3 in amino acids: CASREPWSGSTDTQYF. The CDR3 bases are TGTGCCAGTAGGGAACCATGGAGCGGGAGCACAGATACGCAGTATTTT. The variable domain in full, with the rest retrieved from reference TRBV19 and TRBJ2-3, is DGGITQSPKYLFRKEGQNVTLSCEQNLNHDAMYWYRQDPGQGLRLIYYSQIVNDFQKGDIAEGYSVSREKKESFPLTVTSAQKNPTAFYLCASREPWSGSTDTQYFGPGTRLTVL.

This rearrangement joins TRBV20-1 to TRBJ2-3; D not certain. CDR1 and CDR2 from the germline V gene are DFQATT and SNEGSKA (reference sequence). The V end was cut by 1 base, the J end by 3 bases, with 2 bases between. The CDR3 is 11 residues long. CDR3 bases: TGCAGTGCTAGAGGTACAGATACGCAGTATTTT. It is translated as CSARGTDTQYF.

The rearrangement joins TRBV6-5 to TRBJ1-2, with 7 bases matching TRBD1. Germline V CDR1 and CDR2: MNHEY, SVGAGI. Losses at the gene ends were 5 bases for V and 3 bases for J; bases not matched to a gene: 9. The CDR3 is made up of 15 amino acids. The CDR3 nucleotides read TGTGCCAGCAGTGTCAGACAGGGCCCGGACTATGGCTACACCTTC. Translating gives CASSVRQGPDYGYTF.

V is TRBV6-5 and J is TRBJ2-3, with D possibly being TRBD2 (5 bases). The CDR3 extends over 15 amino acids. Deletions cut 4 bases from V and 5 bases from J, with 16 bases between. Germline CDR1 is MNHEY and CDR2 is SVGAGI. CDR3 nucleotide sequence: TGTGCCAGCAGTTCTCCGGGATCGCCAATAGATACGCAGTATTTT. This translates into CASSSPGSPIDTQYF.

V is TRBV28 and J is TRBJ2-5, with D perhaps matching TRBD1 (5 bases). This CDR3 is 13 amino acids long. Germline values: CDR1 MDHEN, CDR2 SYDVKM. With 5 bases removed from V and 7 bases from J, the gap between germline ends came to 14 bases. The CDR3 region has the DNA TGTGCCAGCAGTAACCAGTGGCAGGGGACCCAGTACTTC. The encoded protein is CASSNQWQGTQYF.

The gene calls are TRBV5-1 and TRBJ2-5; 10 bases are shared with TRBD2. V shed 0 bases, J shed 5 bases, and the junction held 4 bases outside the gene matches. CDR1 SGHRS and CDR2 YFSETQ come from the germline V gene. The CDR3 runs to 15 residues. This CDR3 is CASSLVLAGDETQYF. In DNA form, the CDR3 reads TGCGCCAGCAGCTTGGTTCTAGCGGGGGACGAGACCCAGTACTTC.

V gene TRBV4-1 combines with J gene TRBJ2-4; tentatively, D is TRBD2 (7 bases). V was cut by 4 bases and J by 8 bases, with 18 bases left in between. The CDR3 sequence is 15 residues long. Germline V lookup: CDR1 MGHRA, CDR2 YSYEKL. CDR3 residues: CASSPLGGLWDIQYF. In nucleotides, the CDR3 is TGCGCCAGCAGCCCACTCGGGGGGCTTTGGGACATTCAGTACTTC.

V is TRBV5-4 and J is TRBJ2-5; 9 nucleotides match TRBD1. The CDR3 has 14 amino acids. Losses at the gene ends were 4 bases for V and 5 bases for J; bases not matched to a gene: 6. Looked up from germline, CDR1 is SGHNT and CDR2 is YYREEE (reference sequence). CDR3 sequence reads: CASSRDRGEETQYF. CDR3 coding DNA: TGTGCCAGCAGCCGCGACAGGGGGGAGGAGACCCAGTACTTC.

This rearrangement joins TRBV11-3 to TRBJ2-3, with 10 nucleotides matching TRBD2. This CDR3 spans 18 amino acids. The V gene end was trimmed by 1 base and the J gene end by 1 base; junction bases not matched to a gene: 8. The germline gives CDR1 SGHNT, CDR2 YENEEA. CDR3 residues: CASSLVAPLAGGTDTQYF. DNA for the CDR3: TGTGCCAGCAGCTTAGTTGCCCCCCTAGCGGGAGGCACAGATACGCAGTATTTT.

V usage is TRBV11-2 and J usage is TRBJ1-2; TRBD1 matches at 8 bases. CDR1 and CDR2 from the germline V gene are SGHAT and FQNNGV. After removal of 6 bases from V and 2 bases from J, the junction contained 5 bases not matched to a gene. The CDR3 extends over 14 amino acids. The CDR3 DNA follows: TGTGCCAGCAGTCGGGACAGGCTGAACTATGGCTACACCTTC. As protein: CASSRDRLNYGYTF.

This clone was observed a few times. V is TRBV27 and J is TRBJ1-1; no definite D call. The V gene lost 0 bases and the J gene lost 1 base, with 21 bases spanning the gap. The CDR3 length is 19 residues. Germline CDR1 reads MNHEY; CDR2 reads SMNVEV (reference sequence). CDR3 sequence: CASSLSVQLFPAGNTEAFF. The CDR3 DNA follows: TGTGCCAGCAGTTTATCGGTCCAATTATTCCCAGCGGGGAACACTGAAGCTTTCTTT.

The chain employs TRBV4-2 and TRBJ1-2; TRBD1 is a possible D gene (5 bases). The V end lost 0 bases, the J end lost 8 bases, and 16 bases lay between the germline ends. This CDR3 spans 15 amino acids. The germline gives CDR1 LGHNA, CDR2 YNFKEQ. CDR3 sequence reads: CASSQDGHRSSGYTF. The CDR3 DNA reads TGTGCCAGCAGCCAAGACGGACACCGAAGCTCCGGCTACACCTTC.

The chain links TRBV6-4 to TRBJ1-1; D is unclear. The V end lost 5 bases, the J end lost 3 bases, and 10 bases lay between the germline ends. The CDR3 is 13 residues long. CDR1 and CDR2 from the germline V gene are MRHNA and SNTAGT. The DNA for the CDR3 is TGTGCCAGCAGTAGAAGGTGGGACACTGAAGCTTTCTTT. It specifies CASSRRWDTEAFF.

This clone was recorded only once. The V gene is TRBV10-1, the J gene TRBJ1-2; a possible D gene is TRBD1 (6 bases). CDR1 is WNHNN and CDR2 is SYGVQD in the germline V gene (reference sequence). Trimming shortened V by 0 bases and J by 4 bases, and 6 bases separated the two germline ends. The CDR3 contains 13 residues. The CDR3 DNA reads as TGCGCCAGCAGTGAGTCAGGGGGCTATGGCTACACCTTC. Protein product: CASSESGGYGYTF.

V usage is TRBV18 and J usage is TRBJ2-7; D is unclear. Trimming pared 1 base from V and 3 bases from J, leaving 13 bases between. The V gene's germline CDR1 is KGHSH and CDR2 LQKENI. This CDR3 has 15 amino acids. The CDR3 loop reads CASSPLGQTIYEQYF. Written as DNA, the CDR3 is TGTGCCAGCTCACCACTTGGGCAGACCATCTACGAGCAGTACTTC. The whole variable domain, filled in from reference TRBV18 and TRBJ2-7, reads NAGVMQNPRHLVRRRGQEARLRCSPMKGHSHVYWYRQLPEEGLKFMVYLQKENIIDESGMPKERFSAEFPKEGPSILRIQQVVRGDSAAYFCASSPLGQTIYEQYFGPGTRLTVT.

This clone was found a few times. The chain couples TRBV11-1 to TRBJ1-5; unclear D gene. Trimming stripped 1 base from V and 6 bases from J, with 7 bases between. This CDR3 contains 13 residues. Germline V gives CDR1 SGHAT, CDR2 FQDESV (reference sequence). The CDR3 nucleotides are TGTGCCAGCAGCTTAGACGGGATTCAGCCCCAGCATTTT. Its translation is CASSLDGIQPQHF.

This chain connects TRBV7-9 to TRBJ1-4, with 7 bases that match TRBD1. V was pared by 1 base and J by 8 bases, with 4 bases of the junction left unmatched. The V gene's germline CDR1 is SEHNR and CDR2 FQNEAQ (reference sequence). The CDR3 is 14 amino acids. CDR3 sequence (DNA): TGTGCCAGCAGCTTAGGACAGGGCAAGGAAAAACTGTTTTTT. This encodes CASSLGQGKEKLFF.

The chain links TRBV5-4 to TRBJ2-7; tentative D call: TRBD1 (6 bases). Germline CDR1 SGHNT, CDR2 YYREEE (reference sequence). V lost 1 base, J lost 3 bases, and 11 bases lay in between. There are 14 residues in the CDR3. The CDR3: CASSLQGGNYEQYF. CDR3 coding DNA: TGTGCCAGCAGCTTGCAAGGGGGTAACTACGAGCAGTACTTC.

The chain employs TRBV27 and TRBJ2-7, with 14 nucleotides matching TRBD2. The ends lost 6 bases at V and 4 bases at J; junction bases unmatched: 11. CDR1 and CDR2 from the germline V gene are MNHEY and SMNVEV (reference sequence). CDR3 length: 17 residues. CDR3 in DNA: TGTGCCAGCAGACATCCGGGACTAGCGGGAGATCGTTACGAGCAGTACTTC. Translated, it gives CASRHPGLAGDRYEQYF.

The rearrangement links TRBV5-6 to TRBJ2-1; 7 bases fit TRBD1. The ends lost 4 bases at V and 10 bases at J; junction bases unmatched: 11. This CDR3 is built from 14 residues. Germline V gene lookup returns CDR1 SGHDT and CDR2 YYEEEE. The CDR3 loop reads CASSLIQGNNEQFF. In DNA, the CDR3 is TGTGCCAGCAGCCTAATACAGGGGAATAACGAGCAGTTCTTC.

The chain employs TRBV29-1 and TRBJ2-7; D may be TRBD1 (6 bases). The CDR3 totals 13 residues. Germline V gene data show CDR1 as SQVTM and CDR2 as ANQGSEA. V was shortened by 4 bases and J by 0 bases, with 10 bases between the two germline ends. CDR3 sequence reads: CSVAQGPSYEQYF. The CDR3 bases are TGCAGCGTTGCACAGGGACCCTCCTACGAGCAGTACTTC.

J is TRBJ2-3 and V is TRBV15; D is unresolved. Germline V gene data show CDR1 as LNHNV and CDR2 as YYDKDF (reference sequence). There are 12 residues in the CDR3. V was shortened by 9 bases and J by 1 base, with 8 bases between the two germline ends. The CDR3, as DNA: TGTGCCACACGGGCTGGCACAGATACGCAGTATTTT. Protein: CATRAGTDTQYF.

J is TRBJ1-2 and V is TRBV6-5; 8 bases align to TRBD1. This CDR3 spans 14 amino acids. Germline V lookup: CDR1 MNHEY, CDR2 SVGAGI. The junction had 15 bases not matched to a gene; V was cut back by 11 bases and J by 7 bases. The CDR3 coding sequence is TGTGCCGCGAGAAAGGACAGGGAGGCAGTTGGCTACACCTTC. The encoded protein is CAARKDREAVGYTF.

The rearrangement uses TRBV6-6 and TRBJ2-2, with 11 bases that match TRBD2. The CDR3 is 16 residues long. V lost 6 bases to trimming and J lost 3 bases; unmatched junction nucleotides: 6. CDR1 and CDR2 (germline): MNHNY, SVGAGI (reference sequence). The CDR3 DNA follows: TGTGCCAGCAGGGTTAGCGGGGGGGCCCACACCGGGGAGCTGTTTTTT. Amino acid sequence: CASRVSGGAHTGELFF.

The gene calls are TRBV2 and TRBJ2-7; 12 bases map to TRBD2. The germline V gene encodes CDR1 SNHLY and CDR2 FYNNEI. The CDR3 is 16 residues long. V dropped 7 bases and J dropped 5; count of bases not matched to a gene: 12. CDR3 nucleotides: TGTGCCAGCACTCTCCCGACTAGCGGGAGTATCCACGAGCAGTACTTC. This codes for CASTLPTSGSIHEQYF.

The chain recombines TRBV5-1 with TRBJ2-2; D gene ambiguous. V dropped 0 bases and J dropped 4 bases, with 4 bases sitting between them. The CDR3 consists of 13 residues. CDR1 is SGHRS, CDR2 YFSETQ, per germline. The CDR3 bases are TGCGCCAGCAGCTTGGAGGGCACCGGGGAGCTGTTTTTT. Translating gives CASSLEGTGELFF.